A single sample is the source of the 30 T cell receptor beta chains below, sequenced in a study of shared clonotypes between healthy human individuals. Data came from immunoSEQ multiplex PCR; TCRdb stores just in-frame clones and leaves some out. In the table there are some 490,000 clones, about 78% of which are singletons. Sample: PBMCs. These receptors were taken from a woman in her 40s in good health. Some clones in this sample may be carry-over from other donors' samples.

The V call is TRBV19, the J call TRBJ1-1; TRBD1 might be the D (6 bases). Trimming cost V 3 bases and J 6 bases, with 14 bases left between them. Germline V gene sequence: CDR1 LNHDA, CDR2 SQIVND (reference sequence). The CDR3 extends over 14 amino acids. Written as DNA, the CDR3 is TGTGCCAGTAGTATGGTCCCGGGACATTCTGAAGCTTTCTTT. It yields the protein CASSMVPGHSEAFF.

The rearrangement links TRBV28 to TRBJ2-7; a possible D gene is TRBD1 (6 bases). Deletions cut 6 bases from V and 0 bases from J, with 12 bases between. This CDR3 is 14 amino acids long. CDR1 MDHEN and CDR2 SYDVKM come from the germline V gene. This CDR3 is CASSKTGSSYEQYF. CDR3 nucleotides: TGTGCCAGCAGCAAAACAGGGAGCTCCTACGAGCAGTACTTC.

This chain joins TRBV19 and TRBJ1-2; a possible D gene is TRBD1 (6 bases). The CDR3 has 16 amino acids. V lost 9 bases, J lost 4 bases, and 24 bases lay in between. The germline gives CDR1 LNHDA, CDR2 SQIVND (reference sequence). The CDR3 sequence is CASTPPGAEEGYGYTF. The CDR3, as DNA: TGTGCCAGCACTCCTCCGGGGGCTGAAGAAGGCTATGGCTACACCTTC.

This clone showed up just once. V usage is TRBV7-2 and J usage is TRBJ2-3, with TRBD2 identical over 7 bases. This CDR3 comprises 12 residues. The junction had 4 bases not matched to a gene; V was cut back by 8 bases and J by 5 bases. Germline V gene data show CDR1 as SGHTA and CDR2 as FQGNSA. DNA for the CDR3: TGTGCCAGCGGGGGGGACTTAGATACGCAGTATTTT. It specifies CASGGDLDTQYF.

The rearrangement uses TRBV30 and TRBJ1-5; D is ambiguous. The CDR3 consists of 13 residues. CDR1 and CDR2 from the germline V gene are GTSNPN and SVGIG (reference sequence). The ends were cut back, 5 bases at V and 4 bases at J, with 12 bases in the middle. In DNA, the CDR3 is TGTGCCTGGTGTGGGGATTCTAATCAGCCCCAGCATTTT. This encodes CAWCGDSNQPQHF.

The rearrangement links TRBV29-1 to TRBJ2-5; weak D call: TRBD1 (6 bases). Germline assignment: CDR1 SQVTM and CDR2 ANQGSEA. The CDR3 runs to 13 residues. Trimming took off 6 bases at V and 4 bases at J, with 15 bases between the two ends. CDR3 DNA: TGCAGCGTGGGGGCCCGGGTCGGAGAGACCCAGTACTTC. Its translation: CSVGARVGETQYF.

A note on this clone: A far larger clone is one nucleotide away, so this likely arose from a read error. The V gene is TRBV29-1, the J gene TRBJ2-6; no clear D. The V and J ends lost 7 bases and 4 bases respectively, with 11 bases between them. Looked up from germline, CDR1 is SQVTM and CDR2 is ANQGSEA. The CDR3 has 13 amino acids. CDR3 loop: CSADWAGANVLTF. The CDR3 bases are TGCAGCGCTGACTGGGCCGGGGCCAACGTCCTGACTTTC.

This clone came up many times. The same CDR3 can be traced to other DNA sequences in this sample. The chain has TRBV19 and TRBJ2-7; D perhaps matches TRBD2 (5 bases). The V end lost 9 bases, the J end lost 3 bases, and 9 bases lay between the germline ends. Germline CDR1 LNHDA, CDR2 SQIVND (reference sequence). This CDR3 spans 11 amino acids. CDR3 DNA sequence: TGTGCCAGCGACGCGGGCTACGAGCAGTACTTC. Its translation: CASDAGYEQYF.

This clone has only a few counts. The CDR3 here is CASSPGQGPLEQYF. CDR3 DNA: TGTGCCAGCAGCCCCGGACAGGGGCCCCTCGAGCAGTACTTC. V is TRBV9 and J is TRBJ2-7; 9 nucleotides align to TRBD1. The CDR3 is made up of 14 amino acids. Unmatched junction bases numbered 8, after V lost 4 bases and J lost 6 bases. CDR1 is SGDLS and CDR2 is YYNGEE in the germline V gene.

Worth noting for this clone: The identical CDR3 is also encoded by other nucleotide sequences in the sample. The V gene is TRBV11-2, the J gene TRBJ2-7; no reliable D call. From germline, CDR1 is SGHAT and CDR2 FQNNGV. The length of the CDR3 is 12 residues. Trimming took 1 base from V and 3 from J, leaving 4 bases between them. The CDR3 region has the DNA TGTGCCAGCAGCTTAGTAAGCTACGAGCAGTACTTC. The encoded protein is CASSLVSYEQYF.

The chain has TRBV30 and TRBJ1-3; perhaps TRBD1 as D (5 bases). CDR1 is GTSNPN, CDR2 SVGIG, per germline (reference sequence). Trimming pared 5 bases from V and 0 bases from J, leaving 17 bases between. This CDR3 is built from 16 residues. The CDR3 loop is CAWGVRASPSGNTIYF. CDR3 nucleotides: TGTGCCTGGGGCGTCAGGGCATCCCCCTCTGGAAACACCATATATTTT.

The chain couples TRBV18 to TRBJ2-3; TRBD1 aligns across 9 bases. The junction had 6 bases not matched to a gene; V was cut back by 3 bases and J by 5 bases. Germline assignment: CDR1 KGHSH and CDR2 LQKENI. The CDR3 is 15 residues long. DNA for the CDR3: TGTGCCAGCTCACCCACTACAGGGGGCGGAGATACGCAGTATTTT. As protein: CASSPTTGGGDTQYF.

V usage is TRBV5-5 and J usage is TRBJ2-5; 12 bases match TRBD2. After removal of 5 bases from V and 0 bases from J, the junction contained 5 bases not matched to a gene. The CDR3 runs to 16 residues. CDR1 SGHKS and CDR2 YYEKEE come from the germline V gene (reference sequence). CDR3 protein: CASSPGLAGYQETQYF. In DNA, the CDR3 is TGTGCCAGCAGTCCTGGACTAGCGGGATACCAAGAGACCCAGTACTTC. The variable domain in full, with the rest retrieved from reference TRBV5-5 and TRBJ2-5, is DAGVTQSPTHLIKTRGQQVTLRCSPISGHKSVSWYQQVLGQGPQFIFQYYEKEERGRGNFPDRFSARQFPNYSSELNVNALLLGDSALYLCASSPGLAGYQETQYFGPGTRLLVL.

The V gene is TRBV7-9, the J gene TRBJ2-5, with no clear D. In germline, CDR1 is SEHNR, CDR2 FQNEAQ (reference sequence). Trimming stripped 5 bases from V and 2 bases from J, with 12 bases between. The CDR3 covers 14 residues. The DNA for the CDR3 is TGTGCCAGCAGCCCCGCCGCGAAGCAAGAGACCCAGTACTTC. This gives the protein CASSPAAKQETQYF. Supplemented by reference TRBV7-9 and TRBJ2-5, the full variable domain reads DTGVSQNPRHKITKRGQNVTFRCDPISEHNRLYWYRQTLGQGPEFLTYFQNEAQLEKSRLLSDRFSAERPKGSFSTLEIQRTEQGDSAMYLCASSPAAKQETQYFGPGTRLLVL.

Here the CDR3 reads CASSLYRLAGYNEQFF. The CDR3 DNA reads as TGTGCCAGCAGCTTATATAGACTAGCGGGCTACAATGAGCAGTTCTTC. This sequence joins TRBV7-9 and TRBJ2-1; 10 bases fit TRBD2. The CDR3 runs 16 residues. V shed 2 bases and J 3 bases; nucleotides not matched to a gene: 4. Per the germline V gene, CDR1 is SEHNR and CDR2 is FQNEAQ (reference sequence).

This clone was seen a handful of times. The chain employs TRBV7-9 and TRBJ2-5; the D is unclear. Germline CDR1 and CDR2: SEHNR and FQNEAQ (reference sequence). This CDR3 has 11 amino acids. V lost 2 bases and J 7 bases, leaving 5 bases between the germline ends. In DNA, the CDR3 is TGTGCCAGCAGCTTAAGAGGGACCCAGTACTTC. It encodes CASSLRGTQYF.

About this clone itself: This is likely an artifact of a read error, given a far larger clone one base away. The chain couples TRBV28 to TRBJ1-3; D is uncertain. Germline loops: CDR1 MDHEN, CDR2 SYDVKM. The CDR3 loop spans 14 amino acids. Trimming stripped 5 bases from V and 2 bases from J, with 10 bases between. For the CDR3, the DNA is TGTGCCAGCAGTGGAAACTTTCCTGGAAACACCATATATTTT. This encodes CASSGNFPGNTIYF. The full variable domain, rest sourced from reference TRBV28 and TRBJ1-3, is DVKVTQSSRYLVKRTGEKVFLECVQDMDHENMFWYRQDPGLGLRLIYFSYDVKMKEKGDIPEGYSVSREKKERFSLILESASTNQTSMYLCASSGNFPGNTIYFGEGSWLTVV.

This chain links TRBV5-4 with TRBJ2-1; the match to TRBD1 covers 10 bases. Trimming removed 5 bases from V and 1 base from J; junction bases left unmatched: 18. CDR1 SGHNT and CDR2 YYREEE come from the germline V gene (reference sequence). CDR3 size: 20 residues. Here the CDR3 reads CASRDAGQGPLAGSYNEQFF. DNA of the CDR3: TGTGCCAGCAGAGATGCGGGACAGGGGCCATTAGCAGGATCCTACAATGAGCAGTTCTTC.

CDR3 coding DNA: TGTGCCAGCAGCACCCCCGGGACAGCCACGGAGACCCAGTACTTC. Translated: CASSTPGTATETQYF. The V and J genes are TRBV9 and TRBJ2-5; TRBD1 aligns across 7 bases. The V gene's germline CDR1 is SGDLS and CDR2 YYNGEE. Losses at the gene ends were 4 bases for V and 5 bases for J; bases not matched to a gene: 11. CDR3 size: 15 residues. Complete variable domain (other parts from reference TRBV9 and TRBJ2-5): DSGVTQTPKHLITATGQRVTLRCSPRSGDLSVYWYQQSLDQGLQFLIQYYNGEERAKGNILERFSAQQFPDLHSELNLSSLELGDSALYFCASSTPGTATETQYFGPGTRLLVL.

This sequence joins TRBV4-1 and TRBJ1-4; 8 bases map to TRBD1. The V segment lost 2 bases and the J segment 5 bases; nucleotides outside the gene matches: 13. The CDR3 is 18 amino acids. Germline CDR1 and CDR2: MGHRA and YSYEKL. The DNA for the CDR3 is TGCGCCAGCAGCCAACAACAGAGGCGAGACAGGGGAAATGAAAAACTGTTTTTT. Its translation: CASSQQQRRDRGNEKLFF.

This clone has more than one count but fewer than ten. This chain connects TRBV27 to TRBJ1-5, with no clear D. Germline CDR1 reads MNHEY; CDR2 reads SMNVEV (reference sequence). Trimming stripped 5 bases from V and 0 bases from J, with 17 bases between. This CDR3 has 17 amino acids. This chain's CDR3 is CASSPGWAAYSNQPQHF. The CDR3 nucleotides are TGTGCCAGCAGTCCAGGCTGGGCAGCTTATAGCAATCAGCCCCAGCATTTT.

The chain has TRBV28 and TRBJ2-7; 7 bases map to TRBD2. The CDR3 sequence is 16 residues long. The germline gives CDR1 MDHEN, CDR2 SYDVKM. The trim removed 6 bases at V and 2 bases at J, leaving 13 bases unmatched. The DNA for the CDR3 is TGTGCCAGCAGACTACGAGTGGCGGGGGTCACCTACGAGCAGTACTTC. Its translation: CASRLRVAGVTYEQYF.

This chain links TRBV5-1 with TRBJ1-5, with D tentatively TRBD1 (6 bases). V was pared by 4 bases and J by 2 bases, with 10 bases between. Germline V gives CDR1 SGHRS, CDR2 YFSETQ. The CDR3 is 14 residues long. The CDR3 here is CASSREGGNQPQHF. The CDR3 bases are TGCGCCAGCAGCCGTGAGGGGGGCAATCAGCCCCAGCATTTT. The complete variable domain, with remaining parts taken from reference TRBV5-1 and TRBJ1-5, reads KAGVTQTPRYLIKTRGQQVTLSCSPISGHRSVSWYQQTPGQGLQFLFEYFSETQRNKGNFPGRFSGRQFSNSRSEMNVSTLELGDSALYLCASSREGGNQPQHFGDGTRLSIL.

The chain couples TRBV27 to TRBJ2-2; the D is unclear. Germline V gives CDR1 MNHEY, CDR2 SMNVEV (reference sequence). CDR3 length: 13 residues. V was trimmed by 6 bases and J by 3 bases, leaving 8 bases between them. This CDR3 is CASSRVDTGELFF. The CDR3 region has the DNA TGTGCCAGCAGCCGAGTCGACACCGGGGAGCTGTTTTTT.

A few counts support this clone. The chain combines TRBV6-5 with TRBJ1-3; no clear D. In germline, CDR1 is MNHEY, CDR2 SVGAGI. The CDR3 runs 15 residues. Trimming removed 6 bases from V and 0 bases from J, with 12 bases in between. CDR3 loop: CASRLTRTSGNTIYF. CDR3 DNA: TGTGCCAGCAGGCTGACACGCACCTCTGGAAACACCATATATTTT.

The chain links TRBV27 to TRBJ2-7, with 12 bases that match TRBD2. The germline V gene has CDR1 MNHEY and CDR2 SMNVEV (reference sequence). This CDR3 has 14 residues. V shed 7 bases, J shed 4 bases, and the junction held 5 bases outside the gene matches. In nucleotides, the CDR3 is TGTGCCAGCAAAAGGACTAGCGGGATTTACGAGCAGTACTTC. Amino acids: CASKRTSGIYEQYF.

This clone was observed at least ten times. Additional DNA sequences in this sample encode the identical CDR3. The V gene is TRBV7-8, the J gene TRBJ2-7, with D tentatively TRBD2 (6 bases). The CDR3 is made up of 15 amino acids. Germline V CDR1 and CDR2: SGHVS, FQNEAQ. V shed 0 bases and J shed 1 base, with 10 bases lying between them. CDR3 coding DNA: TGTGCCAGCAGCTTAGCGTTGGAGGGATCCTACGAGCAGTACTTC. It specifies CASSLALEGSYEQYF.

In regard to this clone: It differs at one base from a far larger clone, so likely a read error. Other DNA sequences in the same sample also yield this CDR3. The genes are TRBV7-2 and TRBJ2-7, with 8 bases aligning to TRBD1. CDR3 length: 15 amino acids. CDR1 is SGHTA and CDR2 is FQGNSA in the germline V gene. With V trimmed by 2 bases and J by 4 bases, 7 bases remained unmatched. The CDR3 DNA is TGTGCCAGCAGCTTAACCGGGACAGGAGAGTACGAGCAGTACTTC. This gives the protein CASSLTGTGEYEQYF. Using reference TRBV7-2 and TRBJ2-7 for the parts outside the CDR3, the full variable domain is GAGVSQSPSNKVTEKGKDVELRCDPISGHTALYWYRQSLGQGLEFLIYFQGNSAPDKSGLPSDRFSAERTGGSVSTLTIQRTQQEDSAVYLCASSLTGTGEYEQYFGPGTRLTVT.

This clone was detected once. The genes are TRBV11-1 and TRBJ2-5, with TRBD1 matching over 8 bases. The CDR3 loop spans 15 amino acids. Germline V gene lookup returns CDR1 SGHAT and CDR2 FQDESV (reference sequence). V dropped 7 bases and J dropped 2; count of bases not matched to a gene: 9. The CDR3 bases are TGTGCCAGCACCGTGGACAGGGCGGGACAAGAGACCCAGTACTTC. Its translation is CASTVDRAGQETQYF.

V usage is TRBV14 and J usage is TRBJ2-7, with 8 bases lining up with TRBD2. CDR1 is SGHDN, CDR2 FVKESK, per germline. With 0 bases clipped from V and 3 bases from J, the junction kept 16 bases outside the gene matches. CDR3 length equals 19 residues. As DNA, the CDR3 is TGTGCCAGCAGCCAAGATGCCGGGCAGCCGGGGGGGCACCTCTACGAGCAGTACTTC. Protein: CASSQDAGQPGGHLYEQYF.